This is a list of T cell receptor beta chains from one sample in a study of blood T cell repertoires in COVID-19. Assay used: immunoSEQ multiplex PCR; TCRdb lists only in-frame clones, some missing. The repertoire holds about 60,000 clones, with nearly 90% as singletons. Material: peripheral blood. All receptors derive from a man in his fifties or sixties with active COVID-19. Both conserved end residues are part of each CDR3. Fields, in order: CDR3 DNA, CDR3 protein, V gene, clone size, D gene, CDR3 length, J gene. D genes are given only for firm matches. A clone size is listed for some rows: how often the clone was seen (once, few, many), or a class if it is expanded.

CDR3 DNA: TGTGCCAGCAGAAGACAGGGGCTTGGCTACACCTTC
CDR3 protein: CASRRQGLGYTF
V gene: TRBV6-5
clone size: few
D gene: TRBD1
CDR3 length: 12
J gene: TRBJ1-2

CDR3 DNA: TGCGCCAGCAGCCAAGCCCTGACAGGGGCCTATAGCAATCAGCCCCAGCATTTT
CDR3 protein: CASSQALTGAYSNQPQHF
V gene: TRBV4-3
clone size: NA
D gene: TRBD1
CDR3 length: 18
J gene: TRBJ1-5

CDR3 DNA: TGTGCCAGTAGTACGCCCGGGACAGCAGAGACCCAGTACTTC
CDR3 protein: CASSTPGTAETQYF
V gene: TRBV19
clone size: NA
D gene: TRBD1
CDR3 length: 14
J gene: TRBJ2-5

CDR3 DNA: TGTGCCAGCAGTGAACGGAGTGTCTACGAGCAGTACTTC
CDR3 protein: CASSERSVYEQYF
V gene: TRBV2
clone size: NA
D gene: NA
CDR3 length: 13
J gene: TRBJ2-7

CDR3 DNA: TGTGCAAGCGTACCGGGACAGACGCAAGCCAAAAACATTCAGTACTTC
CDR3 protein: CASVPGQTQAKNIQYF
V gene: TRBV12-2
clone size: NA
D gene: NA
CDR3 length: 16
J gene: TRBJ2-4

CDR3 DNA: TGTGCCAGCAGATTACAGGGGCGGTCAGGCTACACCTTC
CDR3 protein: CASRLQGRSGYTF
V gene: TRBV6-6
clone size: NA
D gene: TRBD1
CDR3 length: 13
J gene: TRBJ1-2

CDR3 DNA: TGCGCCAGCAGGAGGACGGGACAGTACACAGATACGCAGTATTTT
CDR3 protein: CASRRTGQYTDTQYF
V gene: TRBV5-1
clone size: NA
D gene: TRBD1
CDR3 length: 15
J gene: TRBJ2-3

CDR3 DNA: TGTGCCAGCAGCCAAACTTCGGGGCGGGGACAGAAAGCTAACTATGGCTACACCTTC
CDR3 protein: CASSQTSGRGQKANYGYTF
V gene: TRBV9
clone size: NA
D gene: TRBD1
CDR3 length: 19
J gene: TRBJ1-2

CDR3 DNA: TGTGCCAGCAGCTTAGTGGGGGGGTTTCATGAGCAGTTCTTC
CDR3 protein: CASSLVGGFHEQFF
V gene: TRBV7-9
clone size: NA
D gene: TRBD2
CDR3 length: 14
J gene: TRBJ2-1

CDR3 DNA: TGTGCCAGCAGTAGGACAGCCGCAGTCTCCTTC
CDR3 protein: CASSRTAAVSF
V gene: TRBV12-3/TRBV12-4
clone size: NA
D gene: NA
CDR3 length: 11
J gene: TRBJ1-2